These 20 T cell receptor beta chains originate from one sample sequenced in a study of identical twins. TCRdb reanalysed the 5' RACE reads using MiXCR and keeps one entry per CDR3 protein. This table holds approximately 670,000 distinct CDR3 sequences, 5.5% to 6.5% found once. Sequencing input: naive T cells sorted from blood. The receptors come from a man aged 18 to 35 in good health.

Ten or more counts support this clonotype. In DNA, the CDR3 is TGTGCCACCAGCAGAGGTCTTCAAAACACCATATATTTT. It encodes CATSRGLQNTIYF. V usage is TRBV15 and J usage is TRBJ1-3, with D hard to call. Germline assignment: CDR1 LNHNV and CDR2 YYDKDF (reference sequence). This CDR3 is 13 amino acids long. V lost 1 base and J 6 bases, leaving 7 bases between the germline ends.

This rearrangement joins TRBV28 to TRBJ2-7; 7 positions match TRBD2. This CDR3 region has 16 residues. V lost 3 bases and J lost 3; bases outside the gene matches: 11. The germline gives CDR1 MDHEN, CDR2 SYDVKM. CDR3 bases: TGTGCCAGCAGTTTCGGCGGGAGCGACCTCCTCTACGAGCAGTACTTC. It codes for CASSFGGSDLLYEQYF. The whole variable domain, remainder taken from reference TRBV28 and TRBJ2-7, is DVKVTQSSRYLVKRTGEKVFLECVQDMDHENMFWYRQDPGLGLRLIYFSYDVKMKEKGDIPEGYSVSREKKERFSLILESASTNQTSMYLCASSFGGSDLLYEQYFGPGTRLTVT.

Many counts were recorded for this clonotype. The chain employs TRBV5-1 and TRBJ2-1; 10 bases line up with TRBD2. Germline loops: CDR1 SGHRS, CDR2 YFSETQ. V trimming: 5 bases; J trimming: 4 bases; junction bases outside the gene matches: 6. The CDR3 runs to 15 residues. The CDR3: CASRVGLAEYNEQFF. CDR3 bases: TGCGCCAGCAGAGTCGGACTAGCGGAGTACAATGAGCAGTTCTTC.

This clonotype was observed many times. The CDR3 region is CSQLAGGLDTQYF. CDR3 nucleotide sequence: TGCAGCCAACTAGCGGGAGGCTTGGATACGCAGTATTTT. The J gene is TRBJ2-3, the V gene TRBV20-1, with TRBD2 matching 12 bases. The CDR3 runs 13 residues. Germline lookup yields CDR1 DFQATT and CDR2 SNEGSKA (reference sequence).

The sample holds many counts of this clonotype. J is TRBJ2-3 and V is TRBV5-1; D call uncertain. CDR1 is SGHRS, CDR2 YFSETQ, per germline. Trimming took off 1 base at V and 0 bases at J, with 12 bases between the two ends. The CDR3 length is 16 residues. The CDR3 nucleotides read TGCGCCAGCAGCTTGTTCCCGCTGTCTAGCACAGATACGCAGTATTTT. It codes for CASSLFPLSSTDTQYF.

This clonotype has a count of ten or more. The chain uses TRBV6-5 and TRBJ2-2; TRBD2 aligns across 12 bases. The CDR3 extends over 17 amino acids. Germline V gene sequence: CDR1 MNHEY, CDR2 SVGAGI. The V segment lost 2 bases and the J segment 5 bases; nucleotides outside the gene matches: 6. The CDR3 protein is CASSYRLAGEGTGELFF. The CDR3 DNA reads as TGTGCCAGCAGTTACAGACTAGCGGGAGAGGGGACCGGGGAGCTGTTTTTT.

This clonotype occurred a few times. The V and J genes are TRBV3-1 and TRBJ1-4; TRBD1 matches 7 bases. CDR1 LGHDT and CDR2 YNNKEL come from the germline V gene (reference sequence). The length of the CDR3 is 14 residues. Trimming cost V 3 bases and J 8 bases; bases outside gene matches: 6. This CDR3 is CASSQTGLLEKLFF. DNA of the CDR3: TGTGCCAGCAGCCAGACAGGGCTGTTGGAAAAACTGTTTTTT.

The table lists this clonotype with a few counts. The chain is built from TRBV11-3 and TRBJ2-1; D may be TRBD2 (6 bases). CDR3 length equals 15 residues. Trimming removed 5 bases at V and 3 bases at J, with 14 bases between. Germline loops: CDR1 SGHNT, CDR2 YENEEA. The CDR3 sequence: CASSRKRVDYNEQFF. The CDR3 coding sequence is TGTGCCAGCAGCCGCAAGCGGGTGGACTACAATGAGCAGTTCTTC.

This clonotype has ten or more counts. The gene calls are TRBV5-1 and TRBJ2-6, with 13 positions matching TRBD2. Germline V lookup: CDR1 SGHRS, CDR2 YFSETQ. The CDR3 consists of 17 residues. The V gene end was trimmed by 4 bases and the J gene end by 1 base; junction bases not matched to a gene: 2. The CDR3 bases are TGCGCCAGCAGCGTGGGACTAGCGGGATCTGGGGCCAACGTCCTGACTTTC. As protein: CASSVGLAGSGANVLTF.

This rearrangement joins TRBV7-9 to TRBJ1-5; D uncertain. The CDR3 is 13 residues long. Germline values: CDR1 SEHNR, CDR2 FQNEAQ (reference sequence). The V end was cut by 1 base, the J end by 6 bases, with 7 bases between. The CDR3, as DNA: TGTGCCAGCAGCTTAGAGGGCGCTCAGCCCCAGCATTTT. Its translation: CASSLEGAQPQHF. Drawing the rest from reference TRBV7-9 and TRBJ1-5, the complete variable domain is DTGVSQNPRHKITKRGQNVTFRCDPISEHNRLYWYRQTLGQGPEFLTYFQNEAQLEKSRLLSDRFSAERPKGSFSTLEIQRTEQGDSAMYLCASSLEGAQPQHFGDGTRLSIL.

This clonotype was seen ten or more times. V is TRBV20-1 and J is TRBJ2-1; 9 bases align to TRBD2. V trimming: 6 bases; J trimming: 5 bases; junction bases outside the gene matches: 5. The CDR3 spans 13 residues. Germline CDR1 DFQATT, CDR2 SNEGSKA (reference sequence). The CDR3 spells CSAAGTSNNEQFF. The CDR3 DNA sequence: TGCAGTGCAGCCGGGACTAGCAACAATGAGCAGTTCTTC.

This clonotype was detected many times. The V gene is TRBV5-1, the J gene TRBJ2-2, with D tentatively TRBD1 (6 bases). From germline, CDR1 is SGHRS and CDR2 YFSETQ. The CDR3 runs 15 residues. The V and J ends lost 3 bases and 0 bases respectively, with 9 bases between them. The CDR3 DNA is TGCGCCAGCAGCTCGGACAGAACGAACACCGGGGAGCTGTTTTTT. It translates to CASSSDRTNTGELFF.

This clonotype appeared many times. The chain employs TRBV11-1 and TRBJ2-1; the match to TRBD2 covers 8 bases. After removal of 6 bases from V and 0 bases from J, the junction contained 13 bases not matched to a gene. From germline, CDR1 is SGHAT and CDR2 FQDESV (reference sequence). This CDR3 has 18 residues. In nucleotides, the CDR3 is TGTGCCAGCAGAGGCGAGCGGGAGACACCGAGCTCCTACAATGAGCAGTTCTTC. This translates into CASRGERETPSSYNEQFF.

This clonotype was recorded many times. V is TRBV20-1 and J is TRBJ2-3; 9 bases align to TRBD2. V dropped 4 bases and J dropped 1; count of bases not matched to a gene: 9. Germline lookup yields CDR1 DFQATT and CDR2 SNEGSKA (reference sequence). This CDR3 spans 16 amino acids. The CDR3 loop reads CSAKKGLARGTDTQYF. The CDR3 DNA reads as TGCAGTGCTAAAAAAGGACTAGCGAGGGGCACAGATACGCAGTATTTT.

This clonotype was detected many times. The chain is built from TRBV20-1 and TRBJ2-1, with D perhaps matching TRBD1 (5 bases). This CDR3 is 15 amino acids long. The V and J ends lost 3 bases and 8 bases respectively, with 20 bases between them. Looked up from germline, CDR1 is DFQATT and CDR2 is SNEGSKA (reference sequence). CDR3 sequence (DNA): TGCAGTGCTAGTGAAGGGGCCGGCCCAGGCCATGAGCAGTTCTTC. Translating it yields CSASEGAGPGHEQFF.

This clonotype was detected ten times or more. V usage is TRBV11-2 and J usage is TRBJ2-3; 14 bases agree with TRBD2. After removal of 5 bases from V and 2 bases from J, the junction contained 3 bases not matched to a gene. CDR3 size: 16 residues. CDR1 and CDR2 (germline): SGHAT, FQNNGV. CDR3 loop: CASSPGLAGATDTQYF. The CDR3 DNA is TGTGCCAGCAGCCCGGGACTAGCGGGAGCCACAGATACGCAGTATTTT.

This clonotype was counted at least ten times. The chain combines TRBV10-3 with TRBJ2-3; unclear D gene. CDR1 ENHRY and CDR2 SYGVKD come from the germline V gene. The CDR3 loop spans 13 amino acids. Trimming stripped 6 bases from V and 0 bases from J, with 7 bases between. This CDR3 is CAISPDSTDTQYF. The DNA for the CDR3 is TGTGCCATCAGCCCGGACAGCACAGATACGCAGTATTTT.

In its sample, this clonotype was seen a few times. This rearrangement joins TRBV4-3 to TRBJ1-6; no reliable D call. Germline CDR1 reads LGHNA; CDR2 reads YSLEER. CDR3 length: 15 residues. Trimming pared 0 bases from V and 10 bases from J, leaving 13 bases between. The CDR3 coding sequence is TGCGCCAGCAGCCAAGATTTGGTGGGGAACTCACCCCTCCACTTT. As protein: CASSQDLVGNSPLHF.

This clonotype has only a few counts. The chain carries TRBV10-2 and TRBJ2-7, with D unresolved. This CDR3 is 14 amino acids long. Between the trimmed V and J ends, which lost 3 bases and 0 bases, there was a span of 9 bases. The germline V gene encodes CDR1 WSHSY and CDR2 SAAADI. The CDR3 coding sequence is TGCGCCAGCAGTGACCAAAGGAGCTCCTACGAGCAGTACGTC. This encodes CASSDQRSSYEQYV.

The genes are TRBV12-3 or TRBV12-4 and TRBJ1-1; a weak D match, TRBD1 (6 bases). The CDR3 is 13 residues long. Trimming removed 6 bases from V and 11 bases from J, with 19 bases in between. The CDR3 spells CASRFRQAGAAFF. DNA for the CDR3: TGTGCCAGCAGATTCCGACAGGCCGGAGCGGCTTTCTTT.